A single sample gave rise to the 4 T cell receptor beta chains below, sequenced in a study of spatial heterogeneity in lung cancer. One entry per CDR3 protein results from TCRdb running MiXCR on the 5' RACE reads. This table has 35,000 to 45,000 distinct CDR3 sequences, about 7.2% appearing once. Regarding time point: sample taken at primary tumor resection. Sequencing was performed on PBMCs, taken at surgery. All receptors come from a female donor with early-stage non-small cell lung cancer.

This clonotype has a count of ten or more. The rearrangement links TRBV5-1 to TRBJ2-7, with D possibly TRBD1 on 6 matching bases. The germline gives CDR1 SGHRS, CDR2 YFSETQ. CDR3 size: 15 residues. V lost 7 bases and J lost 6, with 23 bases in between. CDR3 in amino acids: CASQAYGYRAGEQYF. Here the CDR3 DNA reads TGCGCCAGCCAAGCTTATGGCTACAGGGCGGGCGAGCAGTACTTC.

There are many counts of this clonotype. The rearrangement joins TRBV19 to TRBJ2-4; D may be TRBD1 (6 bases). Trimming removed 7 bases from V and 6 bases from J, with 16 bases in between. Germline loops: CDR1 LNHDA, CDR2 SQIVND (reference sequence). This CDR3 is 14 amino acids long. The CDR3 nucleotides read TGTGCCAGTATTTCGCAGGGGCCAGCAAACATTCAGTACTTC. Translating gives CASISQGPANIQYF.

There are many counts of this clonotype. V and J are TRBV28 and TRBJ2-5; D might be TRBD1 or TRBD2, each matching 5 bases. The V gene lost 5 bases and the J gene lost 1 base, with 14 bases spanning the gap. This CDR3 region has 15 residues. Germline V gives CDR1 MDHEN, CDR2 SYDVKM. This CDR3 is CASSSLGRSQETQYF. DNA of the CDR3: TGTGCCAGCAGTAGCCTGGGACGGTCCCAAGAGACCCAGTACTTC. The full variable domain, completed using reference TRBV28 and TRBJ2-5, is DVKVTQSSRYLVKRTGEKVFLECVQDMDHENMFWYRQDPGLGLRLIYFSYDVKMKEKGDIPEGYSVSREKKERFSLILESASTNQTSMYLCASSSLGRSQETQYFGPGTRLLVL.

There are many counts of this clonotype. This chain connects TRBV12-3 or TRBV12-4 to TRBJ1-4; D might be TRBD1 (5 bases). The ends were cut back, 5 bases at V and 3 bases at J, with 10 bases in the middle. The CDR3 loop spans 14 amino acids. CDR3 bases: TGTGCCAGCAGTCGCGACAGTCCTAATGAAAAACTGTTTTTT. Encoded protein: CASSRDSPNEKLFF.